This T cell receptor (beta chain) was identified in a study of vaccination and CD4 T cells after COVID-19. Study-wide background: At a median around 100 days (range 35 to 161) after diagnosis, post-COVID samples were drawn.

V trimming: 0 bases; J trimming: 8 bases; junction bases outside the gene matches: 5. The CDR3 runs 14 residues. Germline V gene lookup returns CDR1 DFQATT and CDR2 SNEGSKA (reference sequence). This clonotype was seen more than once but under ten times. Its antigen remains unknown. Treatment in this sample: roughly 10-day PBMC culture with coronavirus spike peptide pools or control peptides (ViraFEST assay). Once peptide pools had expanded antigen-specific T cells, ViraFEST sequenced TCRs. Cultured CD4+ T cell DNA was sequenced using the Oncomine TCR Beta short-read assay. MiXCR was run by TCRdb on the PCR reads, yielding one entry per CDR3 protein. The profile covers about 20,000 distinct CDR3 sequences, with 38% appearing a single time and 18% taken by the ten largest.

Sequencing was performed on CD4+ T cells from blood, cultured in vitro, taken before SARS-CoV-2 vaccination. This TCR was recovered from a human donor who received a COVID-19 vaccine. The J gene is TRBJ2-2, the V gene TRBV20-1; 8 bases map to TRBD1. CDR3 sequence (DNA): TGCAGTGCTAGAGACAGGGGGCAAGGGGGGGAGCTGTTTTTT. Its translation is CSARDRGQGGELFF.